This T cell receptor beta chain was obtained from a study of blood T cell repertoires in COVID-19. The wider study: Material from acute and convalescent COVID-19 was sourced from the United States, Italy and Spain.

V was cut by 2 bases and J by 6 bases, with 14 bases left in between. Germline values: CDR1 MNHNS, CDR2 SASEGT. The CDR3 totals 14 residues. Using immunoSEQ multiplex PCR, the repertoire was profiled, and TCRdb retains in-frame clones only, with some absent. The sample contains approximately 81,000 clones, approximately 82% of which appear only once. The chain carries TRBV6-1 and TRBJ2-7, with TRBD2 as a possible D gene (6 bases). The receptor was isolated from a human donor in a cohort sampled during active COVID-19. The source material was peripheral blood. The DNA of the CDR3 is TGTGCCAGCAGTGAAAGGGCCCCGGGGGTCGAGCAGTACTTC. Translating it yields CASSERAPGVEQYF.